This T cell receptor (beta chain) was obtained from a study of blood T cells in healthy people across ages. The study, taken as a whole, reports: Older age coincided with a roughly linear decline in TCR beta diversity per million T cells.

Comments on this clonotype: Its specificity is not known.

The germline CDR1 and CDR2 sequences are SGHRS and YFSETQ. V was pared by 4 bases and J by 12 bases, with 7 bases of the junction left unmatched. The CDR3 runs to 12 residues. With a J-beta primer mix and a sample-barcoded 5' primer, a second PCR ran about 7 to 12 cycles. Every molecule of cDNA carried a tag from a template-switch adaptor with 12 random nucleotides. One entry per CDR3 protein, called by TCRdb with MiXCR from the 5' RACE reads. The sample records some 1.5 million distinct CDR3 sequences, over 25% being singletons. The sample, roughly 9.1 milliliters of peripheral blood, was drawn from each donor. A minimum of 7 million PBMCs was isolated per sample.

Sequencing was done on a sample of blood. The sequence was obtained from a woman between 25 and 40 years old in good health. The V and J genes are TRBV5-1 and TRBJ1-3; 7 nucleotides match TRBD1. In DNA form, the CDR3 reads TGCGCCAGCAGCCGGCCGGACAGGAGCATATATTTT. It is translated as CASSRPDRSIYF. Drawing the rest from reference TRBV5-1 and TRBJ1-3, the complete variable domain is KAGVTQTPRYLIKTRGQQVTLSCSPISGHRSVSWYQQTPGQGLQFLFEYFSETQRNKGNFPGRFSGRQFSNSRSEMNVSTLELGDSALYLCASSRPDRSIYFGEGSWLTVV.